These 8 T cell receptor beta chains were sequenced from one sample in a study of cytomegalovirus exposure and HLA in healthy donors. The PCR employed 60 Vbeta primers together with 13 Jbeta primers. Clones were read by immunoSEQ multiplex PCR, and TCRdb kept only the in-frame ones, dropping some. The data hold about 150,000 clones, with roughly 80% observed a single time. Specimen: PBMCs. These receptor sequences come from a woman in her forties or fifties in good health and CMV-seropositive.

This sequence joins TRBV6-1 and TRBJ1-5; 7 bases line up with TRBD1. CDR3 length: 14 residues. CDR1 is MNHNS and CDR2 is SASEGT in the germline V gene. With 6 bases clipped from V and 7 bases from J, the junction kept 9 bases outside the gene matches. The CDR3 region is CASSLGQLGQPQHF. As DNA, the CDR3 is TGTGCCAGCAGCCTGGGACAGCTGGGGCAGCCCCAGCATTTT.

The V call is TRBV4-1, the J call TRBJ1-4, with D perhaps matching TRBD1 (6 bases). Germline CDR1 and CDR2: MGHRA and YSYEKL. The CDR3 runs to 15 residues. V lost 4 bases, J lost 5 bases, and 14 bases lay in between. CDR3 region: CASSPIQGSNEKLFF. The CDR3 DNA reads as TGCGCCAGCAGCCCAATACAGGGTTCAAATGAAAAACTGTTTTTT.

The rearrangement uses TRBV7-9 and TRBJ1-5; TRBD1 might be the D (5 bases). The CDR3 covers 14 residues. Trimming shortened V by 1 base and J by 6 bases, and 10 bases separated the two germline ends. The V gene's germline CDR1 is SEHNR and CDR2 FQNEAQ (reference sequence). DNA of the CDR3: TGTGCCAGCAGCTTAGAGGGCGGGGGTCAGCCCCAGCATTTT. Protein product: CASSLEGGGQPQHF.

This clone appeared many times. CDR3 amino acids: CASSPGLSTDTQYF. For the CDR3, the DNA is TGTGCCAGCAGCCCCGGACTGAGCACAGATACGCAGTATTTT. The chain employs TRBV9 and TRBJ2-3, with a weak D call TRBD2 (5 bases). The germline V gene has CDR1 SGDLS and CDR2 YYNGEE. The CDR3 runs 14 residues. V was shortened by 4 bases and J by 0 bases, with 9 bases between the two germline ends.

The V call is TRBV2, the J call TRBJ2-5, with 9 bases aligning to TRBD2. Per the germline V gene, CDR1 is SNHLY and CDR2 is FYNNEI. With 8 bases clipped from V and 1 base from J, the junction kept 5 bases outside the gene matches. CDR3 size: 14 residues. The CDR3 DNA is TGTGCCAGCTTTTGGCGGGGGGGCCAAGAGACCCAGTACTTC. Its translation: CASFWRGGQETQYF. The entire variable domain, with the rest obtained from reference TRBV2 and TRBJ2-5, is as follows: EPEVTQTPSHQVTQMGQEVILRCVPISNHLYFYWYRQILGQKVEFLVSFYNNEISEKSEIFDDQFSVERPDGSNFTLKIRSTKLEDSAMYFCASFWRGGQETQYFGPGTRLLVL.

The rearrangement links TRBV9 to TRBJ2-5; a weak D match, TRBD2 (5 bases). The end of the DNA fits TRBJ2-7 better, so the J call may be wrong. The CDR3 has 15 amino acids. CDR1 SGDLS and CDR2 YYNGEE come from the germline V gene. CDR3 sequence: CASSVEASNPHEQYF. The CDR3 bases are TGTGCCAGCAGCGTAGAGGCTAGCAACCCTCACGAGCAGTACTTC.

CDR3 coding DNA: TGTGCCAGCAGCTACCGGAGCAATCAGCCCCAGCATTTT. Encoded protein: CASSYRSNQPQHF. The chain carries TRBV7-2 and TRBJ1-5; D unresolved. Trimming took 4 bases from V and 1 from J, leaving 5 bases between them. Germline assignment: CDR1 SGHTA and CDR2 FQGNSA. This CDR3 comprises 13 residues.

The chain links TRBV21-1 to TRBJ1-1. TRBV21-1 is a pseudogene locus. CDR3 size: 14 residues. The CDR3 reads CASPLGGRNTEAFF. The DNA for the CDR3 is TGTGCCAGCCCCCTGGGGGGGCGGAACACTGAAGCTTTCTTT.